A single sample gave rise to the 18 T cell receptor beta chains below, sequenced in a study of T cell responses to AZD1222 COVID-19 vaccine. The table came from immunoSEQ multiplex PCR; TCRdb's copy has only in-frame clones and leaves some out. The data show almost 70,000 clones, about 80% seen once. The sample here was peripheral blood, taken 28 days after the second AZD1222 dose. These receptors all stem from an adult who received the AZD1222 COVID-19 vaccine.

J is TRBJ2-1 and V is TRBV11-2, with TRBD2 matching over 10 bases. V lost 0 bases and J lost 15; bases outside the gene matches: 8. This CDR3 spans 14 amino acids. Germline CDR1 SGHAT, CDR2 FQNNGV. The CDR3 nucleotides read TGTGCCAGCAGCTTAGAAAGTTGGGGACTAGCGACGTTCTTC. Encoded protein: CASSLESWGLATFF.

The chain is built from TRBV7-2 and TRBJ1-2; a weak D match, TRBD1 (5 bases). Trimming stripped 5 bases from V and 8 bases from J, with 21 bases between. Germline V gene sequence: CDR1 SGHTA, CDR2 FQGNSA. The CDR3 has 15 amino acids. CDR3 DNA sequence: TGTGCCAGCAGCCCCGGCGAGGGGATGTCGGGAGGCTACACCTTC. Its translation is CASSPGEGMSGGYTF.

J is TRBJ1-5 and V is TRBV30; D uncertain. There are 15 residues in the CDR3. Germline CDR1 reads GTSNPN; CDR2 reads SVGIG (reference sequence). Between the trimmed V and J ends, which lost 2 bases and 0 bases, there was a span of 11 bases. As DNA, the CDR3 is TGTGCCTGGAGTAAAGGGATGTATAGCAATCAGCCCCAGCATTTT. It translates to CAWSKGMYSNQPQHF.

This sequence joins TRBV7-9 and TRBJ1-1, with D unresolved. CDR1 SEHNR and CDR2 FQNEAQ come from the germline V gene (reference sequence). Between the trimmed V and J ends, which lost 4 bases and 5 bases, there was a span of 23 bases. The CDR3 spans 17 residues. This CDR3 reads CASSSPPGRPYVTEAFF. The CDR3 DNA reads as TGTGCCAGCAGCTCACCCCCGGGCCGTCCCTATGTTACTGAAGCTTTCTTT.

The V gene is TRBV2, the J gene TRBJ1-6; D unresolved. Germline CDR1 SNHLY, CDR2 FYNNEI. CDR3 length: 14 amino acids. Trimming left V 2 bases short and J 10 bases short, with 12 bases between. The chain's CDR3 is CASSERQRQSPLHF. Here the CDR3 DNA reads TGTGCCAGCAGTGAACGGCAGCGGCAATCACCCCTCCACTTT.

This chain links TRBV19 with TRBJ2-7; possible D gene TRBD1, 6 bases. Germline CDR1 is LNHDA and CDR2 is SQIVND (reference sequence). The CDR3 has 14 amino acids. Between the trimmed V and J ends, which lost 4 bases and 5 bases, there was a span of 15 bases. The CDR3 is CASSKQGFPHEQYF. The CDR3 region has the DNA TGTGCCAGTAGTAAACAGGGTTTTCCCCACGAGCAGTACTTC. The whole variable domain, remainder taken from reference TRBV19 and TRBJ2-7, is DGGITQSPKYLFRKEGQNVTLSCEQNLNHDAMYWYRQDPGQGLRLIYYSQIVNDFQKGDIAEGYSVSREKKESFPLTVTSAQKNPTAFYLCASSKQGFPHEQYFGPGTRLTVT.

The rearrangement uses TRBV28 and TRBJ1-1; 7 bases line up with TRBD1. The ends lost 7 bases at V and 11 bases at J; junction bases unmatched: 7. There are 11 residues in the CDR3. Germline CDR1 and CDR2: MDHEN and SYDVKM. CDR3 region: CASTVTGMAFF. The CDR3 bases are TGTGCCAGCACCGTGACAGGGATGGCTTTCTTT.

The V call is TRBV2, the J call TRBJ2-3; 8 bases fit TRBD2. From germline, CDR1 is SNHLY and CDR2 FYNNEI. The V gene end was trimmed by 5 bases and the J gene end by 5 bases; junction bases not matched to a gene: 12. This CDR3 has 16 amino acids. DNA for the CDR3: TGTGCCAGCAGTCTGATGGGGTCGGGGGGGCGAGATACGCAGTATTTT. Amino acids: CASSLMGSGGRDTQYF. Full variable domain (rest looked up from reference TRBV2 and TRBJ2-3): EPEVTQTPSHQVTQMGQEVILRCVPISNHLYFYWYRQILGQKVEFLVSFYNNEISEKSEIFDDQFSVERPDGSNFTLKIRSTKLEDSAMYFCASSLMGSGGRDTQYFGPGTRLTVL.

The J gene is TRBJ1-1, the V gene TRBV12-3 or TRBV12-4; D gene unclear. Trimming left V 8 bases short and J 3 bases short, with 10 bases between. This CDR3 comprises 12 residues. CDR3 sequence: CASLTRDTEAFF. The CDR3, as DNA: TGTGCCAGCCTTACTCGGGACACTGAAGCTTTCTTT.

The V call is TRBV29-1, the J call TRBJ1-2; D may be TRBD1 (5 bases). From germline, CDR1 is SQVTM and CDR2 ANQGSEA. The CDR3 contains 11 residues. The V and J ends lost 7 bases and 4 bases respectively, with 10 bases between them. The CDR3 region is CSAQGVYGYTF. DNA of the CDR3: TGCAGCGCCCAGGGTGTCTATGGCTACACCTTC. Based on the CDR3 plus reference TRBV29-1 and TRBJ1-2, the full variable domain is SAVISQKPSRDICQRGTSLTIQCQVDSQVTMMFWYRQQPGQSLTLIATANQGSEATYESGFVIDKFPISRPNLTFSTLTVSNMSPEDSSIYLCSAQGVYGYTFGSGTRLTVV.

This clone showed up just a few times. The genes are TRBV27 and TRBJ1-2; possibly TRBD1 for D (6 bases). Trimming shortened V by 6 bases and J by 11 bases, and 13 bases separated the two germline ends. Germline lookup yields CDR1 MNHEY and CDR2 SMNVEV (reference sequence). The CDR3 spans 11 residues. The DNA for the CDR3 is TGTGCCAGCAGATCACAGGGATTTTACACCTTC. Encoded protein: CASRSQGFYTF.

V usage is TRBV30 and J usage is TRBJ2-5, with D perhaps given as TRBD1 or TRBD2 (6 bases each). This CDR3 has 14 residues. Trimming cost V 2 bases and J 5 bases, with 15 bases left between them. Per germline, CDR1 GTSNPN and CDR2 SVGIG (reference sequence). CDR3 sequence reads: CAWSLQGLWETQYF. The CDR3 coding sequence is TGTGCCTGGAGTCTACAGGGACTTTGGGAGACCCAGTACTTC.

The chain combines TRBV10-3 with TRBJ1-2; no clear D gene. The CDR3 is 14 residues long. V was clipped by 0 bases and J by 8 bases, with 13 bases between them. Germline V gives CDR1 ENHRY, CDR2 SYGVKD. The CDR3 sequence is CAISESTGPSGYTF. DNA for the CDR3: TGTGCCATCAGTGAGTCGACGGGCCCTTCGGGCTACACCTTC.

The chain is built from TRBV25-1 and TRBJ1-1; maybe TRBD1 (6 bases). The CDR3 has 15 amino acids. The germline gives CDR1 MGHDK, CDR2 SYGVNS. Trimming pared 4 bases from V and 2 bases from J, leaving 14 bases between. The CDR3 here is CASSGHRAGNTEAFF. The CDR3 DNA is TGTGCCAGCAGTGGCCACAGGGCCGGCAACACTGAAGCTTTCTTT.

The chain carries TRBV12-3 or TRBV12-4 and TRBJ1-5, with D hard to call. The CDR3 runs 12 residues. V was cut by 6 bases and J by 8 bases, with 11 bases left in between. The CDR3: CASSSNVEPQHF. The DNA for the CDR3 is TGTGCCAGCAGCTCTAACGTTGAGCCCCAGCATTTT.

V is TRBV11-2 and J is TRBJ2-7; TRBD2 might be the D (6 bases). V was clipped by 5 bases and J by 4 bases, with 15 bases between them. The CDR3 is made up of 14 amino acids. Looked up from germline, CDR1 is SGHAT and CDR2 is FQNNGV. The CDR3 DNA reads as TGTGCCAGCAGCCCCCGTTCGGGGACTTACGAGCAGTACTTC. Its translation: CASSPRSGTYEQYF.

The rearrangement uses TRBV4-1 and TRBJ1-2, with D maybe TRBD1 (5 bases). V lost 0 bases, J lost 8 bases, and 13 bases lay in between. Germline lookup yields CDR1 MGHRA and CDR2 YSYEKL. The CDR3 has 14 residues. CDR3 protein: CASSQDGHAGGYTF. The DNA for the CDR3 is TGCGCCAGCAGCCAAGATGGGCACGCAGGGGGCTACACCTTC.

This chain links TRBV6-5 with TRBJ1-6; no clear D gene. The V and J ends lost 2 bases and 7 bases respectively, with 12 bases between them. This CDR3 has 15 residues. Germline values: CDR1 MNHEY, CDR2 SVGAGI. The chain's CDR3 is CASSYEAVPNSPLHF. DNA for the CDR3: TGTGCCAGCAGTTACGAGGCGGTGCCAAATTCACCCCTCCACTTT.